These 9 T cell receptor beta chains were all obtained from the same sample, sequenced in a study of cytomegalovirus exposure and HLA in healthy donors. The PCR ran on 60 Vbeta and 13 Jbeta primers. The method was immunoSEQ multiplex PCR; TCRdb's version includes in-frame clones alone and lacks a portion of them. Counted here are over 65,000 clones, roughly 75% occurring once; the ten biggest clones make up roughly 2%. Sequencing was performed on PBMCs. The receptors shown here come from a man aged 35 to 55 in good health and CMV-seronegative.

In this sample, this clone turned up once. The chain carries TRBV30 and TRBJ2-7; D is undetermined. Germline CDR1 and CDR2: GTSNPN and SVGIG (reference sequence). Trimming removed 8 bases from V and 1 base from J, with 12 bases in between. The CDR3 runs to 12 residues. The CDR3 region is CAMQRPSYEQYF. CDR3 DNA sequence: TGTGCCATGCAGCGCCCATCCTACGAGCAGTACTTC. The whole variable domain, remainder taken from reference TRBV30 and TRBJ2-7, is SQTIHQWPATLVQPVGSPLSLECTVEGTSNPNLYWYRQAAGRGLQLLFYSVGIGQISSEVPQNLSASRPQDRQFILSSKKLLLSDSGFYLCAMQRPSYEQYFGPGTRLTVT.

This clone occurred a few times. The chain joins TRBV4-1 to TRBJ1-3; D may be TRBD1 (5 bases). Trimming removed 1 base at V and 0 bases at J, with 10 bases between. CDR3 length: 16 residues. CDR1 is MGHRA and CDR2 is YSYEKL in the germline V gene. The CDR3 region has the DNA TGCGCCAGCAGCCAAGGGTCAGGGTACTCTGGAAACACCATATATTTT. Translation gives CASSQGSGYSGNTIYF.

The rearrangement links TRBV5-1 to TRBJ2-1; a possible D gene is TRBD2 (6 bases). CDR1 and CDR2 from the germline V gene are SGHRS and YFSETQ. The V and J ends lost 3 bases and 0 bases respectively, with 13 bases between them. The CDR3 loop spans 16 amino acids. The CDR3 DNA reads as TGCGCCAGCAGCTCGGCCGGGAGCAGCTCCTACAATGAGCAGTTCTTC. Translating gives CASSSAGSSSYNEQFF.

This clone was counted only a few times. The chain employs TRBV5-4 and TRBJ2-3; 7 bases line up with TRBD2. Per germline, CDR1 SGHNT and CDR2 YYREEE (reference sequence). This CDR3 region has 15 residues. J was trimmed by 3 bases and V by 1 base; bases with no gene match: 5. The CDR3 is CASSLTAGLTDTQYF. For the CDR3, the DNA is TGTGCCAGCAGCTTGACAGCGGGGCTGACAGATACGCAGTATTTT.

The chain carries TRBV5-4 and TRBJ2-7; the match to TRBD2 covers 8 bases. After removal of 4 bases from V and 6 bases from J, the junction contained 6 bases not matched to a gene. CDR3 length equals 13 residues. CDR1 SGHNT and CDR2 YYREEE come from the germline V gene (reference sequence). As DNA, the CDR3 is TGTGCCAGCAGCCAAACTAGCGGATCCGAGCAGTACTTC. It is translated as CASSQTSGSEQYF.

This clone was seen a single time. This chain uses TRBV6-4 with TRBJ2-3; 7 bases are shared with TRBD2. V trimming: 3 bases; J trimming: 3 bases; junction bases outside the gene matches: 3. The CDR3 consists of 14 residues. Germline V gives CDR1 MRHNA, CDR2 SNTAGT. CDR3: CASSDKGGTDTQYF. The DNA of the CDR3 is TGTGCCAGCAGTGATAAGGGAGGGACAGATACGCAGTATTTT.

The rearrangement links TRBV27 to TRBJ2-1; 8 nucleotides match TRBD2. The CDR3 length is 16 residues. The ends lost 6 bases at V and 7 bases at J; junction bases unmatched: 14. Per the germline V gene, CDR1 is MNHEY and CDR2 is SMNVEV (reference sequence). The CDR3, as DNA: TGTGCCAGCAGCAGGGCCGGGACTAGTCGGCAGAATGAGCAGTTCTTC. Translated, it gives CASSRAGTSRQNEQFF.

The chain combines TRBV19 with TRBJ2-2, with 15 bases identical to TRBD2. The CDR3 has 14 residues. The ends lost 7 bases at V and 7 bases at J; junction bases unmatched: 1. Germline CDR1 reads LNHDA; CDR2 reads SQIVND (reference sequence). CDR3 protein: CASTGLAGGGELFF. In DNA form, the CDR3 reads TGTGCCAGTACGGGACTAGCGGGAGGCGGGGAGCTGTTTTTT.

A single count supports this clone. The J gene is TRBJ2-7, the V gene TRBV7-9; 11 bases agree with TRBD2. There are 14 residues in the CDR3. The germline V gene encodes CDR1 SEHNR and CDR2 FQNEAQ (reference sequence). V gave up 3 bases and J gave up 5 bases; unmatched junction bases: 3. The CDR3 protein is CASSFSGRADEQYF. CDR3 sequence (DNA): TGTGCCAGCAGCTTTAGCGGGAGGGCCGACGAGCAGTACTTC.